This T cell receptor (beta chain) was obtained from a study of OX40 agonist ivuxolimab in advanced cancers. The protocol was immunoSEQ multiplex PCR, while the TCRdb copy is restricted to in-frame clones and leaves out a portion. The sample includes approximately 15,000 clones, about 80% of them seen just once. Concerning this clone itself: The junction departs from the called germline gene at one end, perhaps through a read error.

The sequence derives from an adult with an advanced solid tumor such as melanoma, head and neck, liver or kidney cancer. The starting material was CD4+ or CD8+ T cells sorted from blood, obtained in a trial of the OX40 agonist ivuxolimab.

As DNA, the CDR3 is TGTGCCAGTAATATAGGGCAGGGGAGGGCCGGGGAGCTGTTTTTT. Amino acids: CASNIGQGRAGELFF. The chain recombines TRBV19 with TRBJ2-2, with D perhaps matching TRBD2 (7 bases). This CDR3 region has 15 residues. Germline CDR1 and CDR2: LNHDA and SQIVND (reference sequence).